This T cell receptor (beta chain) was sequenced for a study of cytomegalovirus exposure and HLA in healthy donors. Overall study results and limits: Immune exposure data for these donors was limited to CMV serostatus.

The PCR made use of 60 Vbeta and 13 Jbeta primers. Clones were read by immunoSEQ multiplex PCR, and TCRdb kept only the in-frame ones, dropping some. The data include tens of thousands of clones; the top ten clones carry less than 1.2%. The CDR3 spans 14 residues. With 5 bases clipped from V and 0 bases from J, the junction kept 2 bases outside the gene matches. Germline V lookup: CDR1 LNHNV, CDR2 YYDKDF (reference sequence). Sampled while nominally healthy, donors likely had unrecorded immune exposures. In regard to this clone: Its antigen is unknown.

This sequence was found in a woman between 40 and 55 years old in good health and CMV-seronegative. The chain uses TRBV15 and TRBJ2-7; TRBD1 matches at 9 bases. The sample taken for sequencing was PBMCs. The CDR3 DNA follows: TGTGCCACCAGCGGGGGACAGGGCTCCTACGAGCAGTACTTC. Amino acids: CATSGGQGSYEQYF.